Here is one T cell receptor beta chain with its context. Trimming took off 6 bases at V and 4 bases at J, with 18 bases between the two ends. This CDR3 is 15 amino acids long. The V gene's germline CDR1 is MNHNS and CDR2 SASEGT. The data stem from a study of Graves' ophthalmopathy and Graves' hyperthyroidism. Amplifying from RNA transcripts, the study obtained TCR beta CDR3 regions. Following a first-round RT-PCR that used HTBI primers, a second-round multiplex PCR was carried out. TCRdb redid the calling of the multiplex PCR reads with MiXCR, one entry per CDR3 protein. The data show about 410,000 distinct CDR3 sequences, around 18% seen once.

Sequencing was performed on peripheral blood. This sequence originates from a woman between 18 and 30 years old with Graves' ophthalmopathy. The V call is TRBV6-1, the J call TRBJ1-2; D is perhaps TRBD1 (5 bases). CDR3 region: CASRITEEGLYGYTF. The DNA for the CDR3 is TGTGCCAGCAGAATCACGGAGGAGGGACTCTATGGCTACACCTTC.